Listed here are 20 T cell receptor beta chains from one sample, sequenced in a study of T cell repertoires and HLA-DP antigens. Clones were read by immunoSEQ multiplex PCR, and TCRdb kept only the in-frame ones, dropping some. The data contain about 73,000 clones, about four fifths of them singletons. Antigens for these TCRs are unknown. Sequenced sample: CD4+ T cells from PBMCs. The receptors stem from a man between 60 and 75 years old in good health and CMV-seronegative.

For the CDR3, the DNA is TGTGCCAGCAGTTACGGAGGGGGCTCTAACACTGAAGCTTTCTTT. This translates into CASSYGGGSNTEAFF. This rearrangement joins TRBV6-6 to TRBJ1-1; 7 nucleotides line up with TRBD1. CDR1 and CDR2 from the germline V gene are MNHNY and SVGAGI (reference sequence). Trimming at V came to 2 bases and at J to 2 bases, leaving 5 bases not matched to a gene. The CDR3 loop spans 15 amino acids.

The CDR3 DNA follows: TGTGCCAGCAGTTACTCGATAATACGGGACACTGAAGCTTTCTTT. It yields the protein CASSYSIIRDTEAFF. This chain joins TRBV6-5 and TRBJ1-1; D is unclear. The CDR3 consists of 15 residues. V lost 0 bases, J lost 3 bases, and 11 bases lay in between. Germline V gives CDR1 MNHEY, CDR2 SVGAGI.

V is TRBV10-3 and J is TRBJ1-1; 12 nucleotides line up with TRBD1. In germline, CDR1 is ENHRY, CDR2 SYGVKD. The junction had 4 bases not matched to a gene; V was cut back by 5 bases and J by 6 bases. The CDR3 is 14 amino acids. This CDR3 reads CAISMGQGASEAFF. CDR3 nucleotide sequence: TGTGCCATCAGTATGGGACAGGGGGCTTCTGAAGCTTTCTTT.

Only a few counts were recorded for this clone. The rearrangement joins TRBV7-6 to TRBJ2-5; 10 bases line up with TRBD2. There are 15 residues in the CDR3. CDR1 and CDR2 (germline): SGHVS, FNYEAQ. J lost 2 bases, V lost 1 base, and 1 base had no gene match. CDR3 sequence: CASSLVTSGQETQYF. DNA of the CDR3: TGTGCCAGCAGCTTAGTGACTAGCGGGCAAGAGACCCAGTACTTC.

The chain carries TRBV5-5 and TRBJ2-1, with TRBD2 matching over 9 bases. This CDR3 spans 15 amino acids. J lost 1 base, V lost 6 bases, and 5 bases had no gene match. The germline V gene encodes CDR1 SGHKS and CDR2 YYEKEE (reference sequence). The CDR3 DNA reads TGTGCCAGCACACTAGCGGGTGGATCCTACAATGAGCAGTTCTTC. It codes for CASTLAGGSYNEQFF. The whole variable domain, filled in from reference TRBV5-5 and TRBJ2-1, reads DAGVTQSPTHLIKTRGQQVTLRCSPISGHKSVSWYQQVLGQGPQFIFQYYEKEERGRGNFPDRFSARQFPNYSSELNVNALLLGDSALYLCASTLAGGSYNEQFFGPGTRLTVL.

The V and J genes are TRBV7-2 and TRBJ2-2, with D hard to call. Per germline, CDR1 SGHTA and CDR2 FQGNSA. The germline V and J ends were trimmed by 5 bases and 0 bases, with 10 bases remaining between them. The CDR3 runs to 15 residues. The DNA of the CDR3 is TGTGCCAGCAGCCCGGACCGACCGAACACCGGGGAGCTGTTTTTT. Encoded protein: CASSPDRPNTGELFF.

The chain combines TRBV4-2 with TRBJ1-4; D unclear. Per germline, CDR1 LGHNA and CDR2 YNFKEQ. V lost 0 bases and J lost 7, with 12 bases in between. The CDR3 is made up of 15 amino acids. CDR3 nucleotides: TGTGCCAGCAGCCAAGATTCAGGTGAAGGTGAAAAACTGTTTTTT. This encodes CASSQDSGEGEKLFF.

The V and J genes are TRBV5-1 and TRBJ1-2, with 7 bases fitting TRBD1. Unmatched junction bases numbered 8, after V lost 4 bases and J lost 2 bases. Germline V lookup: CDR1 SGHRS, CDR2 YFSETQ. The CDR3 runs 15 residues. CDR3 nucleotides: TGCGCCAGCAGCCCTACAGGGGCGAACAACTATGGCTACACCTTC. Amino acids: CASSPTGANNYGYTF.

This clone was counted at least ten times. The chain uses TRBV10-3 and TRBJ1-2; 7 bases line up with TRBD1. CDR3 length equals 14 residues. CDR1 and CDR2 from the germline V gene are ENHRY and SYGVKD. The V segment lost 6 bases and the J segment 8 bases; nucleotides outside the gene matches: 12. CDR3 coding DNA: TGTGCCATCAGCCTTTCACAGGGGCGGAGCGGCTACACCTTC. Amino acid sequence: CAISLSQGRSGYTF.

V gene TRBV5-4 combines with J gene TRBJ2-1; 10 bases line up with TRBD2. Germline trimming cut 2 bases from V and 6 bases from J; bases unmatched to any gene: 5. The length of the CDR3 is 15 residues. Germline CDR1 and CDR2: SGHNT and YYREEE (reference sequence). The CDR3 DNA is TGTGCCAGCAGCTTCGTATTAGCGGGAGGCAATGAGCAGTTCTTC. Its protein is CASSFVLAGGNEQFF.

This CDR3 is CASSYSWKSYNSPLHF. The DNA for the CDR3 is TGTGCCAGCAGTTACTCGTGGAAATCCTATAATTCACCCCTCCACTTT. The chain combines TRBV6-5 with TRBJ1-6; D is uncertain. V was pared by 0 bases and J by 1 base, with 7 bases between. This CDR3 is 16 amino acids long. Germline V gives CDR1 MNHEY, CDR2 SVGAGI.

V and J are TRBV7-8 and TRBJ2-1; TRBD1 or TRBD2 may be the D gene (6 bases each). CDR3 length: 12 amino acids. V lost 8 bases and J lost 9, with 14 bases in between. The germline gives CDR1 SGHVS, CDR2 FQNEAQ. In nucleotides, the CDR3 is TGTGCCAGCCGTTGGGGGGCGGGTGAGCAGTTCTTC. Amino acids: CASRWGAGEQFF.

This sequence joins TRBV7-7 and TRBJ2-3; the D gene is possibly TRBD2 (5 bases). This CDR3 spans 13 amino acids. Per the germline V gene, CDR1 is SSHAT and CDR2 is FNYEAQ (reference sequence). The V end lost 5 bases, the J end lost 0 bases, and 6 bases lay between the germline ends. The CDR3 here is CASSRGSTDTQYF. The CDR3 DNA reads TGTGCCAGCAGCCGCGGGAGCACAGATACGCAGTATTTT.

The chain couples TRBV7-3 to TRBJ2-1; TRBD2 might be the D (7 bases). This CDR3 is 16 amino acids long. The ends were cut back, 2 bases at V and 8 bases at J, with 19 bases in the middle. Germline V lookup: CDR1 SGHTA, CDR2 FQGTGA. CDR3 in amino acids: CASSLRLGRGNDEQFF. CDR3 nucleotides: TGTGCCAGCAGCTTACGCCTAGGGAGGGGGAATGATGAGCAGTTCTTC.

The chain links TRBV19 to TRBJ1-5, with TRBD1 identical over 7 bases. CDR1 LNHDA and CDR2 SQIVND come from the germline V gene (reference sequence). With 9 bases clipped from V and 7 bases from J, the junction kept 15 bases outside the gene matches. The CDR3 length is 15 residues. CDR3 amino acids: CASCRGKGAGQPQHF. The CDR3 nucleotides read TGTGCCAGCTGTCGGGGTAAGGGGGCAGGGCAGCCCCAGCATTTT.

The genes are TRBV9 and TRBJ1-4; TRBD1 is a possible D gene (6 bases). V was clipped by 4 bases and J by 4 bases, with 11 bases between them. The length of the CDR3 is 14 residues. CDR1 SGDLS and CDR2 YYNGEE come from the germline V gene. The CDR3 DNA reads TGTGCCAGCAGCTATACAGGGAGTAATGAAAAACTGTTTTTT. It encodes CASSYTGSNEKLFF.

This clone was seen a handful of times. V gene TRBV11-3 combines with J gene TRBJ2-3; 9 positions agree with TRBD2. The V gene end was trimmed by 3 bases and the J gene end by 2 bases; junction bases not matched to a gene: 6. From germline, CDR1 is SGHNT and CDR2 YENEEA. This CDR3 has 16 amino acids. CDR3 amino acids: CASSFSAGGSTDTQYF. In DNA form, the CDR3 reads TGTGCCAGCAGCTTTTCAGCGGGGGGTTCCACAGATACGCAGTATTTT.

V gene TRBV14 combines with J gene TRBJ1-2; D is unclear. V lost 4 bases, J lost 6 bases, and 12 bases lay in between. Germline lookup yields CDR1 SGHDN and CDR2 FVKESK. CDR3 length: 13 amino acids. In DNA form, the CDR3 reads TGTGCCAGCAGCCCACGAGGTGGAGATGGCTACACCTTC. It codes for CASSPRGGDGYTF.

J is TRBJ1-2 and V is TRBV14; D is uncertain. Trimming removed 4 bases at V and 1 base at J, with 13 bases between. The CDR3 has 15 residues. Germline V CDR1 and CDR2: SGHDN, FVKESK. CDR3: CASSPDRIYNYGYTF. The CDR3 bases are TGTGCCAGCAGCCCGGACCGCATCTATAACTATGGCTACACCTTC.

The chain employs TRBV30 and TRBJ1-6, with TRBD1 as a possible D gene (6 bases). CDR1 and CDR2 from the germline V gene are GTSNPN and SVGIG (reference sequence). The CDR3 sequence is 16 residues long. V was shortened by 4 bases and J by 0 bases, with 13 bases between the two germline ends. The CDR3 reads CAWKTGTSSYNSPLHF. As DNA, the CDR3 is TGTGCCTGGAAAACAGGGACGAGCTCCTATAATTCACCCCTCCACTTT.